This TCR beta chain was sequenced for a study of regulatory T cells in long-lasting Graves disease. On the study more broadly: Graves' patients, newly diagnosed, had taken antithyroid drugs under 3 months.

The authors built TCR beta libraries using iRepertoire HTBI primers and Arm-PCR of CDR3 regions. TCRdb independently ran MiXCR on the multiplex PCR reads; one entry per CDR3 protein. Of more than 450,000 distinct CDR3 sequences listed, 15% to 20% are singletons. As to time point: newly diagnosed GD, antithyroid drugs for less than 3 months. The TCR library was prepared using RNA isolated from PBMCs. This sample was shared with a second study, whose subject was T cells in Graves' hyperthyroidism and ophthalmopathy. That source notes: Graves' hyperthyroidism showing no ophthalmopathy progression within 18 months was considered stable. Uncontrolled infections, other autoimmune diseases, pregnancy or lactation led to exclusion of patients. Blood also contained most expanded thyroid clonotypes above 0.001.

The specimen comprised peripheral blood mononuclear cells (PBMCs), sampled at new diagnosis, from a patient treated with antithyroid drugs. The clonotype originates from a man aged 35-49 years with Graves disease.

The CDR3 protein is CASSVDWAETQYF. CDR3 in DNA: TGTGCCAGCAGCGTAGACTGGGCAGAGACCCAGTACTTC. The genes are TRBV9 and TRBJ2-5, with D unresolved. Germline V gene data show CDR1 as SGDLS and CDR2 as YYNGEE. The CDR3 covers 13 residues. Trimming took 0 bases from V and 4 from J, leaving 7 bases between them.